The clone carrying this TCR beta chain was recorded many times. Its antigen is not known. TCRdb re-called the 5' RACE reads through MiXCR, storing one row per CDR3 protein. The repertoire holds 360,000 or so distinct CDR3 sequences, with 11% as singletons. This CDR3 has 14 amino acids. The V end was cut by 6 bases, the J end by 2 bases, with 10 bases between. The sample is drawn from a study of T cells after yellow fever vaccination. Whole-study results and caveats: It was a small share of clonotypes that appeared in both CD4 and CD8 compartments. The bulk population could contribute abundant contaminating clonotypes to FACS-sorted repertoires.

The rearrangement links TRBV12-3 or TRBV12-4 to TRBJ1-4; D is undetermined. The receptor was isolated from a man younger than 35 who received the YFV17D yellow fever vaccine. The sample in question was PBMCs, obtained on the day of the first yellow fever vaccination. CDR3 amino acids: CASSPGDTNEKLFF. The DNA for the CDR3 is TGTGCCAGCAGCCCTGGGGATACTAATGAAAAACTGTTTTTT.